This T cell receptor (beta chain) was found in a study of blood T cell repertoires in COVID-19. Profiling relied on immunoSEQ multiplex PCR, and the TCRdb table lists in-frame clones only, not all of them. The table has over 150,000 clones, about 86% seen once. V lost 4 bases to trimming and J lost 5 bases; unmatched junction nucleotides: 9. CDR1 and CDR2 from the germline V gene are SGDLS and YYNGEE. The CDR3 covers 15 residues. Sequencing used peripheral blood. The clonotype comes from a woman aged 70-85 years with COVID-19, enrolled during active disease. V usage is TRBV9 and J usage is TRBJ2-7, with 10 bases matching TRBD2. The CDR3 bases are TGTGCCAGCAGCCAGGTGGGGACTAGCGTAAACGAGCAGTACTTC. Translated: CASSQVGTSVNEQYF.